The rows below give T cell receptor beta chains drawn from one sample of a study of response to subunit inactivated influenza vaccine. TCRdb used MiXCR to reprocess the RT-PCR reads, holding one entry per CDR3 protein. The sample yields about 170,000 distinct CDR3 sequences, around 10% seen once. The sample here was CD8+ T cells sorted from PBMCs, taken about 23 months after vaccination. The receptors come from a man between 50 and 70 years old who received an inactivated influenza vaccine. Both conserved end residues are part of each CDR3. Fields, in order: clone size, V gene, CDR3 protein. The size entry is marked missing in some rows and otherwise reads once, few, many or a size class.

few	TRBV11-2	CASSLTGGQDEQYF
few	TRBV7-9	CASSVVTGGNEQFF
many	TRBV4-3	CASSQGQSNQPQHF
many	TRBV29-1	CSAAGLAGGEQFF
many	TRBV28	CASQRYEQYF
few	TRBV7-8	CATHTGELFF
-	TRBV13	CASSLGGEANTEAFF
few	TRBV19	CASSIVSANTGELFF
few	TRBV12-3/TRBV12-4	CASSLVGTGYYNEQFF
-	TRBV2	CAGGLAGDEQYF
many	TRBV24-1	CATLGGGEQFF
few	TRBV4-2	CASSQGLQGASTDTQYF
-	TRBV7-9	CASSLVSGRADEQYF
once	TRBV28	CASSPWEAGSSEEAQYF
few	TRBV20-1	CSARPTSAPYNEQFF